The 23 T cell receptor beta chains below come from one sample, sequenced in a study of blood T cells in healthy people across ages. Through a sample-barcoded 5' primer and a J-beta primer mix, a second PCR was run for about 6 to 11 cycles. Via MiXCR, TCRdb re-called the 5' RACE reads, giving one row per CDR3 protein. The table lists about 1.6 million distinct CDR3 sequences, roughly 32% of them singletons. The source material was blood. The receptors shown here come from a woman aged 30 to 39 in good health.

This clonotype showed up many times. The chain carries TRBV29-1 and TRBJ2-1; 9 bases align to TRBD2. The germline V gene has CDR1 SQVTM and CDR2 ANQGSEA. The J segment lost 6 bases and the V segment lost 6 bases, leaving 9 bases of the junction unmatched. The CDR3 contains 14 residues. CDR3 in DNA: TGCAGCGTGCGACTAGCGGACACGGGCAATGAGCAGTTCTTC. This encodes CSVRLADTGNEQFF.

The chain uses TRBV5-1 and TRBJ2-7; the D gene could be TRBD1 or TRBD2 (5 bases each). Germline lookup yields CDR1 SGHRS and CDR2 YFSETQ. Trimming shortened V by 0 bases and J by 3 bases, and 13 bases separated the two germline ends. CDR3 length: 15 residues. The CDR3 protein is CASSLESGTVYEQYF. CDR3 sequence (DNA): TGCGCCAGCAGCTTGGAATCCGGGACGGTCTACGAGCAGTACTTC.

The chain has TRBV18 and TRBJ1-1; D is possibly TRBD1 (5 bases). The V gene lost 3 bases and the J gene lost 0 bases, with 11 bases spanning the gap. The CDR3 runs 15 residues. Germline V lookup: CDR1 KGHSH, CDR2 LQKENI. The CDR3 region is CASSPARAMNTEAFF. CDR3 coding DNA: TGTGCCAGCTCACCTGCCAGGGCCATGAACACTGAAGCTTTCTTT.

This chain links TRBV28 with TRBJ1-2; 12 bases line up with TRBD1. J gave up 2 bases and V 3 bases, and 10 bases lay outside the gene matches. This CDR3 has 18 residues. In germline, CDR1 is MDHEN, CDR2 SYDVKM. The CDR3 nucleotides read TGTGCCAGCAGTTTCCCTCCTGGGACAGGGGGCGCGAACTATGGCTACACCTTC. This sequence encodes CASSFPPGTGGANYGYTF.

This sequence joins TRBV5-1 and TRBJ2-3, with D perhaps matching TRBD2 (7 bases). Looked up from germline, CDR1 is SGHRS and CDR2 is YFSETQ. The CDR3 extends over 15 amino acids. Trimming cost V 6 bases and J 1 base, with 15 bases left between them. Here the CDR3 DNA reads TGCGCCAGCACCCGTTGGGGGGGCCGCACAGATACGCAGTATTTT. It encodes CASTRWGGRTDTQYF. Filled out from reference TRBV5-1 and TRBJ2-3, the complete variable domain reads KAGVTQTPRYLIKTRGQQVTLSCSPISGHRSVSWYQQTPGQGLQFLFEYFSETQRNKGNFPGRFSGRQFSNSRSEMNVSTLELGDSALYLCASTRWGGRTDTQYFGPGTRLTVL.

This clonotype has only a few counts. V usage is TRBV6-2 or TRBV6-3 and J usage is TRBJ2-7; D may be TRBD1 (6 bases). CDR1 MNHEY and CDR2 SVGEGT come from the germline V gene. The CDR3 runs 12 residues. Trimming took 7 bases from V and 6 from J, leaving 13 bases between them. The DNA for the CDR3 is TGTGCCAGCAACCCACAGGGCCCCGAGCAGTACTTC. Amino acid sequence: CASNPQGPEQYF.

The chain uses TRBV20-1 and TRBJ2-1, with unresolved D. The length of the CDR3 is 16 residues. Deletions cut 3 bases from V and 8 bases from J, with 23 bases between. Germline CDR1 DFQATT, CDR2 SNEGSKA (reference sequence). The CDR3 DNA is TGCAGTGCTAGGACTCCCCTGGGCACTTTCTATCATGAGCAGTTCTTC. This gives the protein CSARTPLGTFYHEQFF.

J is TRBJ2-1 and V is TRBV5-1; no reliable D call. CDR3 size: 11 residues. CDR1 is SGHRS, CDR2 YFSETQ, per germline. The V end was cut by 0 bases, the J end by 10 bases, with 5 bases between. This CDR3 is CASSLDGEQFF. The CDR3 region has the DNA TGCGCCAGCAGCTTGGACGGGGAGCAGTTCTTC.

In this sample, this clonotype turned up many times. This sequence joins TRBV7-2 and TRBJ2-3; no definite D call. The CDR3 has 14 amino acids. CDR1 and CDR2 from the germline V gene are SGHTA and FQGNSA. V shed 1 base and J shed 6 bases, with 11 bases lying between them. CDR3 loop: CASSLDGPLDTQYF. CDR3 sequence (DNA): TGTGCCAGCAGCTTAGACGGGCCCCTGGATACGCAGTATTTT.

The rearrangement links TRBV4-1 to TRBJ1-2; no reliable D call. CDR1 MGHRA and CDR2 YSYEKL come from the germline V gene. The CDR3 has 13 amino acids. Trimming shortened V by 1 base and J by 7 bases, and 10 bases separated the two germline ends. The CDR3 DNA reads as TGCGCCAGCAGCCAAGGACACTTGGGTGGCTACACCTTC. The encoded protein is CASSQGHLGGYTF.

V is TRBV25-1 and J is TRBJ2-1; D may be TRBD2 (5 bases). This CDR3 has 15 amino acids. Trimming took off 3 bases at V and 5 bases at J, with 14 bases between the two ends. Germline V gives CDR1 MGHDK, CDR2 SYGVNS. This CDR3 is CASSDGESSHNEQFF. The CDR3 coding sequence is TGTGCCAGCAGTGATGGGGAGTCCTCTCACAATGAGCAGTTCTTC.

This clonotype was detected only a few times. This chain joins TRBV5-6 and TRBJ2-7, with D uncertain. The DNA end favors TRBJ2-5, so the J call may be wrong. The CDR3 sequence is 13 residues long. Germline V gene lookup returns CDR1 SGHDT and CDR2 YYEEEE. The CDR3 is CASSGWVEETQYF. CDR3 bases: TGTGCCAGCAGCGGGTGGGTAGAGGAGACCCAGTACTTC.

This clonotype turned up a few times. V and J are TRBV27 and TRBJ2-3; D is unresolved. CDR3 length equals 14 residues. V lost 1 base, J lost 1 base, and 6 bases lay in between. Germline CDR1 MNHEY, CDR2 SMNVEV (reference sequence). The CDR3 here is CASSLFSGTDTQYF. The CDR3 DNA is TGTGCCAGCAGTTTATTCTCCGGCACAGATACGCAGTATTTT.

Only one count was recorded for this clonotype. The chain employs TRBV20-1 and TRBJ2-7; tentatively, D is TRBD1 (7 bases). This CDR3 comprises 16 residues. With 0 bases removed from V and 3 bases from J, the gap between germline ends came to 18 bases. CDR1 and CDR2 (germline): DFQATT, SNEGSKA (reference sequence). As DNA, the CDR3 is TGCAGTGCTAGAGATCAGGCAGGGGGGCTCATCTACGAGCAGTACTTC. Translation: CSARDQAGGLIYEQYF.

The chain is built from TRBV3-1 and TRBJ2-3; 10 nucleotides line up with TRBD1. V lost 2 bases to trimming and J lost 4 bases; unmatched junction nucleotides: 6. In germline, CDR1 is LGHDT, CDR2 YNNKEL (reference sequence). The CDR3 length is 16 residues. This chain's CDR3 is CASSQWDRGSADTQYF. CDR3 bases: TGTGCCAGCAGCCAATGGGACAGGGGAAGCGCAGATACGCAGTATTTT.

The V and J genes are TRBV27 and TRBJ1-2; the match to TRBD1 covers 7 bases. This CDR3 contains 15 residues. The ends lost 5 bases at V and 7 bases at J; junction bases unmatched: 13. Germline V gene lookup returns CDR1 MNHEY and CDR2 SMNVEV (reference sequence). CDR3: CASSPGQLAYCGYTF. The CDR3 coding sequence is TGTGCCAGCAGTCCGGGACAGCTAGCGTACTGTGGCTACACCTTC.

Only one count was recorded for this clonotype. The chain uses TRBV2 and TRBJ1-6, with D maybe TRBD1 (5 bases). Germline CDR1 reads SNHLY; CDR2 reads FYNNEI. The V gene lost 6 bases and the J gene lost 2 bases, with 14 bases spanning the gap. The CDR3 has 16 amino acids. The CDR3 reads CASSPVGATYNSPLHF. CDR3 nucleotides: TGTGCCAGCAGCCCCGTCGGGGCCACCTATAATTCACCCCTCCACTTT.

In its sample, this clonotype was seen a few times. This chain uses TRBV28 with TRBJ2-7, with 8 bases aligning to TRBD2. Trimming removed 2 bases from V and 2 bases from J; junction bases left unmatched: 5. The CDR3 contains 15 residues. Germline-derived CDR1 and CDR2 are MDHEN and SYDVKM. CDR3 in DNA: TGTGCCAGCAGTTTAGAGAGCGGGAGTACCTACGAGCAGTACTTC. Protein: CASSLESGSTYEQYF.

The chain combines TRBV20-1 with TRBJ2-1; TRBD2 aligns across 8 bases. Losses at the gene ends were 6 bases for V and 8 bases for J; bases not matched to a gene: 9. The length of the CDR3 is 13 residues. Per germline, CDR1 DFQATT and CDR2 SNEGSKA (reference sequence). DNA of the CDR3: TGCAGTGCCCGGACTAGCCCCCGCGATGAGCAGTTCTTC. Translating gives CSARTSPRDEQFF.

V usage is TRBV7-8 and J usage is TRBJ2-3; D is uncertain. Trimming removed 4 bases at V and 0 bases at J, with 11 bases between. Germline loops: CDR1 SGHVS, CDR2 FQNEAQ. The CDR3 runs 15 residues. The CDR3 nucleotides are TGTGCCAGCAGCTCTTACTGGGCTAGCACAGATACGCAGTATTTT. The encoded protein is CASSSYWASTDTQYF.

CDR3 protein: CAWKEGNGNTEAFF. The CDR3 DNA reads TGTGCCTGGAAAGAAGGGAATGGGAACACTGAAGCTTTCTTT. The J gene is TRBJ1-1, the V gene TRBV30; no reliable D call. Per the germline V gene, CDR1 is GTSNPN and CDR2 is SVGIG (reference sequence). The V and J ends lost 4 bases and 1 base respectively, with 13 bases between them. This CDR3 has 14 residues.

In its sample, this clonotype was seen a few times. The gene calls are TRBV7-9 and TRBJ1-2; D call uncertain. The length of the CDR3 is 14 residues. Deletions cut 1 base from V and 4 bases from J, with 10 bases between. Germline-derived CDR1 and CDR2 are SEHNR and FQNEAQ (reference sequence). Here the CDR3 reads CASSLVGSLYGYTF. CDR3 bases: TGTGCCAGCAGCTTAGTCGGCAGCCTCTATGGCTACACCTTC.

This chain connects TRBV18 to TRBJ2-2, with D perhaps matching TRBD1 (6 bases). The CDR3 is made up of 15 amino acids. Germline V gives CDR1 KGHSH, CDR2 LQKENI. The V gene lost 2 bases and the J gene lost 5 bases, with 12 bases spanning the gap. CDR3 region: CASSPSPQGTGELFF. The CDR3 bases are TGTGCCAGCTCACCATCACCACAGGGTACCGGGGAGCTGTTTTTT.